These 19 T cell receptor beta chains were all obtained from the same sample, sequenced in a study of T cells in women clearing cervical HPV infection. The protocol was immunoSEQ multiplex PCR, while the TCRdb copy is restricted to in-frame clones and leaves out a portion. Across under 35,000 clones, the top ten clones capture roughly 3.4% of the sample. Material for sequencing was blood buffy coat. All receptors come from a woman between 18 and 69 years old with a cervical HPV16 infection that either progressed to CIN3+ or cleared (not recorded which).

Concerning this clone: The DNA ends 3 residues before the CDR3 does, and the rest of the CDR3 is filled in from the germline J gene. This chain links TRBV19 with TRBJ1-4; D is uncertain. In germline, CDR1 is LNHDA, CDR2 SQIVND (reference sequence). This CDR3 has 13 amino acids. V dropped 1 base and J dropped 5 bases, with 5 bases sitting between them. The CDR3 loop reads CASSIAKNEKLFF. Partial CDR3 DNA: TGTGCCAGTAGTATAGCAAAAAATGAAAAA.

Comments on this clone: Read data end 3 residues before the CDR3 end; the end is taken from the germline J gene. This chain connects TRBV5-1 to TRBJ2-1; 7 nucleotides match TRBD1. V lost 5 bases, J lost 9 bases, and 8 bases stayed unmatched. The CDR3 covers 13 residues. Per the germline V gene, CDR1 is SGHRS and CDR2 is YFSETQ. Partial CDR3 DNA: TGCGCCAGCAGTTTTGAGTCAGGGGGTGAG. This encodes CASSFESGGE. The CDR3 as a whole reads CASSFESGGEQFF.

To note about this clone: The observed sequence ends 3 residues before the CDR3 terminus, with the missing tail filled in from the germline J gene. This chain joins TRBV14 and TRBJ2-3, with D unresolved. Germline assignment: CDR1 SGHDN and CDR2 FVKESK. The V end was cut by 2 bases, the J end by 4 bases, with 28 bases between. This CDR3 region has 20 residues. The CDR3 here is CASSQSGEGWIDRGADTQYF. Partial CDR3 DNA: TGTGCCAGCAGCCAAAGTGGAGAAGGGTGGATAGATAGAGGCGCAGATACG.

Comments on this clone: The CDR3 end is not reached by the read, which stops 3 residues before it; the germline J gene fills it in. V gene TRBV14 combines with J gene TRBJ2-7; weak D call: TRBD1 (5 bases). Trimming cost V 3 bases and J 5 bases, with 8 bases left between them. The germline V gene has CDR1 SGHDN and CDR2 FVKESK. The CDR3 totals 12 residues. The sequenced part of the CDR3 DNA is TGTGCCAGCAGCCATGGGGCGGACGAG. Amino acid sequence: CASSHGADE. The whole CDR3 protein reads CASSHGADEQYF.

Regarding this clone: The read ends 3 residues shy of where the CDR3 ends; the end is completed using the germline J gene. The J gene is TRBJ1-3, the V gene TRBV11-3; D is possibly TRBD1 (6 bases). V lost 3 bases, J lost 2 bases, and 8 bases lay in between. CDR3 length: 14 residues. CDR1 SGHNT and CDR2 YENEEA come from the germline V gene. Incomplete CDR3 DNA: TGTGCCAGCAGCTTGGGGGACACTGGAAACACC. This encodes CASSLGDTGNT. The whole CDR3 protein reads CASSLGDTGNTIYF.

Worth noting for this clone: Read sequence stops 3 residues before the CDR3 end, and the germline J gene provides the missing end. The V gene is TRBV18, the J gene TRBJ2-4, with 7 bases that match TRBD1. The CDR3 totals 13 residues. Germline V gene data show CDR1 as KGHSH and CDR2 as LQKENI. The CDR3 loop is CASSLRDSNGQYF. The CDR3 DNA, read in part, is TGTGCCAGCTCACTTCGGGACAGCAATGGT.

To note about this clone: The observed sequence ends 3 residues before the CDR3 terminus, with the missing tail filled in from the germline J gene. The chain has TRBV13 and TRBJ2-5; perhaps TRBD2 as D (6 bases). The CDR3 totals 13 residues. V was cut by 5 bases and J by 1 base, with 8 bases left in between. Germline values: CDR1 PRHDT, CDR2 FYEKMQ (reference sequence). CDR3 protein: CASSPGGQETQYF. CDR3 DNA (partial): TGTGCCAGCAGCCCCGGGGGCCAAGAGACC.

Comments on this clone: The read stops 3 residues short of the end of the CDR3; the missing end is completed from the germline J gene. The rearrangement links TRBV10-3 to TRBJ1-5; 9 bases match TRBD1. This CDR3 spans 14 amino acids. Germline CDR1 is ENHRY and CDR2 is SYGVKD. V shed 6 bases and J 5 bases; nucleotides not matched to a gene: 5. The CDR3 loop reads CAISRTGDHQPQHF. CDR3 DNA (partial): TGTGCCATCAGCCGGACAGGGGATCATCAGCCC.

Comments on this clone: The read is 3 residues too short to cover the CDR3 end, so that end is filled in from the germline J gene. The chain uses TRBV27 and TRBJ2-3, with D unclear. V lost 7 bases, J lost 2 bases, and 13 bases lay in between. CDR3 length: 14 amino acids. The germline gives CDR1 MNHEY, CDR2 SMNVEV (reference sequence). The CDR3 is CASKRASDTDTQYF. Incomplete CDR3 DNA: TGTGCCAGCAAACGAGCGTCTGACACAGATACG.

Worth noting for this clone: The sequenced fragment ends 3 residues before the CDR3 boundary, so the rest is inferred from the germline J gene. V gene TRBV5-1 combines with J gene TRBJ2-7; TRBD2 might be the D (5 bases). V was trimmed by 7 bases and J by 0 bases, leaving 17 bases between them. The CDR3 contains 15 residues. The germline V gene encodes CDR1 SGHRS and CDR2 YFSETQ. The sequenced part of the CDR3 DNA is TGCGCCAGCGGTTACAGCGATAGCGCCTCCTACGAG. Its protein is CASGYSDSASYE. Given in full, the CDR3 is CASGYSDSASYEQYF.

Comments on this clone: The DNA ends 3 residues before the CDR3 does, and the rest of the CDR3 is filled in from the germline J gene. The chain has TRBV7-2 and TRBJ2-1; 7 bases map to TRBD1. Germline CDR1 reads SGHTA; CDR2 reads FQGNSA. The CDR3 is made up of 15 amino acids. V shed 4 bases and J 4 bases; nucleotides not matched to a gene: 7. The CDR3 bases that were read are TGTGCCAGCAGCTCCGACAGGGTTCGATACAATGAG. This encodes CASSSDRVRYNE. The entire CDR3 is CASSSDRVRYNEQFF.

On this clone: The CDR3 end is not reached by the read, which stops 3 residues before it; the germline J gene fills it in. The rearrangement uses TRBV10-2 and TRBJ2-2, with D tentatively TRBD2 (6 bases). The CDR3 totals 15 residues. The germline gives CDR1 WSHSY, CDR2 SAAADI. V lost 4 bases and J 0 bases, leaving 9 bases between the germline ends. This CDR3 reads CASSASETNTGELFF. The DNA read from the CDR3 is TGCGCCAGCAGTGCTAGCGAGACGAACACCGGGGAG.

Concerning this clone: The DNA ends 3 residues before the CDR3 does, and the rest of the CDR3 is filled in from the germline J gene. The chain has TRBV7-9 and TRBJ2-3, with 13 bases fitting TRBD2. CDR1 is SEHNR, CDR2 FQNEAQ, per germline (reference sequence). The CDR3 contains 14 residues. The part of the CDR3 DNA that was read is TGTGCCAGCAGCGGCGGACTAGCGGGAGAGACG. As protein: CASSGGLAGET. The full CDR3 sequence reads CASSGGLAGETQYF.

A word on this clone: The sequenced fragment ends 3 residues before the CDR3 boundary, so the rest is inferred from the germline J gene. The J gene is TRBJ2-3, the V gene TRBV7-3; 8 nucleotides align to TRBD2. The CDR3 extends over 13 amino acids. The V gene end was trimmed by 3 bases and the J gene end by 8 bases; junction bases not matched to a gene: 4. CDR1 and CDR2 from the germline V gene are SGHTA and FQGTGA. The CDR3 bases that were read are TGTGCCAGCAGCTTGGGCGGGAGGCCTACG. It yields the protein CASSLGGRPT. The complete CDR3 sequence is CASSLGGRPTQYF.

As concerns this clone: The missing CDR3 end, 3 residues past where the read stops, is filled in from the germline J gene. This chain links TRBV20-1 with TRBJ2-3; 10 bases agree with TRBD2. The length of the CDR3 is 18 residues. Germline assignment: CDR1 DFQATT and CDR2 SNEGSKA (reference sequence). CDR3 loop: CSASAGLAFSKTRETQYF. Partial CDR3 DNA: TGCAGTGCTAGTGCGGGACTAGCGTTTTCTAAAACGAGGGAGACG.

Turning to this clone: The read stops 3 residues short of the end of the CDR3; the missing end is completed from the germline J gene. This chain joins TRBV19 and TRBJ2-1, with no clear D. This CDR3 region has 15 residues. The V gene's germline CDR1 is LNHDA and CDR2 SQIVND (reference sequence). Trimming cost V 1 base and J 0 bases, with 7 bases left between them. CDR3 bases read: TGTGCCAGTAGTATAGCGGTGAGCTCCTACAATGAG. It encodes CASSIAVSSYNE. The full CDR3 protein is CASSIAVSSYNEQFF.

On this clone itself: The read terminates 3 residues ahead of where the CDR3 ends, so the germline J gene completes it. This sequence joins TRBV20-1 and TRBJ2-3; possibly TRBD1 for D (5 bases). This CDR3 has 14 residues. The V gene lost 0 bases and the J gene lost 2 bases, with 9 bases spanning the gap. CDR1 DFQATT and CDR2 SNEGSKA come from the germline V gene (reference sequence). The part of the CDR3 DNA that was read is TGCAGTGCTAGAGACCCGACAGTCACAGATACG. Translated, it gives CSARDPTVTDT. The complete CDR3 reads CSARDPTVTDTQYF.

Note on this clone: The CDR3 is cut off 3 residues early in the read; its end comes from the germline J gene. The genes are TRBV11-2 and TRBJ2-7, with a weak D call TRBD2 (5 bases). V was pared by 5 bases and J by 2 bases, with 16 bases between. The length of the CDR3 is 15 residues. The germline V gene has CDR1 SGHAT and CDR2 FQNNGV. The sequenced part of the CDR3 DNA is TGTGCCAGCAGCCCCATCCGGGGAAACCCCTACGAG. Protein product: CASSPIRGNPYE. In full, the CDR3 is CASSPIRGNPYEQYF.

As regards this clone: With the read ending 3 residues before the CDR3 end, the germline J gene is used to fill in that end. The V call is TRBV7-9, the J call TRBJ2-1, with 11 bases lining up with TRBD2. Losses at the gene ends were 3 bases for V and 9 bases for J; bases not matched to a gene: 4. Germline V CDR1 and CDR2: SEHNR, FQNEAQ (reference sequence). This CDR3 has 14 residues. Here the CDR3 reads CASSFTLAGGEQFF. The CDR3 DNA, read in part, is TGTGCCAGCAGCTTTACCCTAGCGGGAGGTGAG. Drawing the rest from reference TRBV7-9 and TRBJ2-1, the complete variable domain is DTGVSQNPRHKITKRGQNVTFRCDPISEHNRLYWYRQTLGQGPEFLTYFQNEAQLEKSRLLSDRFSAERPKGSFSTLEIQRTEQGDSAMYLCASSFTLAGGEQFFGPGTRLTVL.